One and the same sample provided the 21 T cell receptor beta chains below, sequenced in a study of metastatic and nonmetastatic thyroid tumors. No patient received treatment before thyroid surgery. TCRdb called clones again from the PCR reads with MiXCR. This repertoire shows tens of thousands of clones, roughly 20% found once; its top ten account for about 4.1%. The sequencing input was blood. Receptor source: a female donor with papillary thyroid cancer or a benign thyroid nodule (not recorded which). Some clones in this sample may be carry-over from other donors' samples.

This clone has a handful of counts. The chain is built from TRBV11-3 and TRBJ2-2; TRBD1 agrees at 8 bases. V was pared by 5 bases and J by 7 bases, with 6 bases of the junction left unmatched. The length of the CDR3 is 14 residues. CDR1 is SGHNT, CDR2 YENEEA, per germline. CDR3 in amino acids: CASSPRGRNGELFF. The CDR3 DNA follows: TGTGCCAGCAGCCCCAGGGGGCGCAACGGGGAGCTGTTTTTT.

With regard to this clone: Being one base from a much bigger clone, this may be a read error. The chain links TRBV10-2 to TRBJ2-4; D not resolved. The V and J ends lost 10 bases and 2 bases respectively, with 18 bases between them. The germline V gene has CDR1 WSHSY and CDR2 SAAADI. The CDR3 spans 15 residues. The CDR3 bases are TGCGCCAACACCCCAGACCCTTCCACCAAAAACATTCAGTACTTC. Translation gives CANTPDPSTKNIQYF.

V usage is TRBV9 and J usage is TRBJ1-1; D is undetermined. Trimming shortened V by 0 bases and J by 3 bases, and 6 bases separated the two germline ends. CDR3 length: 13 residues. Germline V gene sequence: CDR1 SGDLS, CDR2 YYNGEE. The DNA for the CDR3 is TGTGCCAGCAGCGTAGTAGTGGACACTGAAGCTTTCTTT. Its translation: CASSVVVDTEAFF. The full variable domain, in which reference TRBV9 and TRBJ1-1 provide the parts outside the CDR3, is DSGVTQTPKHLITATGQRVTLRCSPRSGDLSVYWYQQSLDQGLQFLIQYYNGEERAKGNILERFSAQQFPDLHSELNLSSLELGDSALYFCASSVVVDTEAFFGQGTRLTVV.

This clone appeared many times. The rearrangement joins TRBV7-9 to TRBJ1-2, with no clear D. Germline V gene lookup returns CDR1 SEHNR and CDR2 FQNEAQ (reference sequence). V lost 2 bases and J 4 bases, leaving 14 bases between the germline ends. The CDR3 totals 15 residues. The CDR3 reads CASSLKDGTVYGYTF. The CDR3 bases are TGTGCCAGCAGCTTAAAGGACGGAACTGTCTATGGCTACACCTTC.

This chain uses TRBV24-1 with TRBJ2-7; 7 nucleotides align to TRBD1. This CDR3 region has 17 residues. V dropped 7 bases and J dropped 0; count of bases not matched to a gene: 14. Per germline, CDR1 KGHDR and CDR2 SFDVKD. The CDR3 nucleotides read TGTGCCACCAGCGGCCCCGCGCAGCACAGGGGCTCCTACGAGCAGTACTTC. Translation: CATSGPAQHRGSYEQYF.

In its sample, this clone was seen a few times. This sequence joins TRBV2 and TRBJ1-2, with D possibly TRBD1 on 5 matching bases. V lost 7 bases and J 6 bases, leaving 18 bases between the germline ends. The CDR3 sequence is 14 residues long. Germline CDR1 SNHLY, CDR2 FYNNEI. The CDR3 DNA follows: TGTGCCAGCATCGAATTCGTTGGCAGGGATGGCTACACCTTC. It encodes CASIEFVGRDGYTF.

Turning to this clone: One end of the junction does not line up with germline, which may come from a read error. V and J are TRBV28 and TRBJ2-5, with 11 bases that match TRBD2. Germline CDR1 MDHEN, CDR2 SYDVKM. The CDR3 has 17 residues. The CDR3 bases are TGTGCCAGCTCCTCCCCCATACTAGCGGGGGACCAAGAGACACAGTACTTC. Encoded protein: CASSSPILAGDQETQYF.

This clone was observed a few times. One base away lies a much larger clone, so this may be a sequencing read error. As the CDR3 is not closed by the conserved phenylalanine or tryptophan, this likely results from a read error. The genes are TRBV20-1 and TRBJ1-4; 11 bases map to TRBD1. This CDR3 spans 14 amino acids. Trimming at V came to 2 bases and at J to 6 bases, leaving 2 bases not matched to a gene. Per germline, CDR1 DFQATT and CDR2 SNEGSKA (reference sequence). The CDR3 DNA sequence: TGCAGTGCTAGACCGGGACAGGGGGATGAAAAACTGTTTCTT. Translated, it gives CSARPGQGDEKLFL.

This clone was observed many times. The chain employs TRBV19 and TRBJ2-7; the D gene could be TRBD1 or TRBD2 (5 bases each). Trimming pared 5 bases from V and 2 bases from J, leaving 16 bases between. Per germline, CDR1 LNHDA and CDR2 SQIVND (reference sequence). The CDR3 is made up of 15 amino acids. CDR3 in amino acids: CASSPPGTAAYEQYF. CDR3 coding DNA: TGTGCCAGTAGTCCACCCGGGACCGCCGCCTACGAGCAGTACTTC.

This clone was recorded a few times. This could be a read error, since a much larger clone is one nucleotide away. The sample has other DNA sequences that encode this CDR3 too. The CDR3 is CASSSGDTQYF. CDR3 bases: TGTGCCAGCAGTTCAGGTGATACGCAGTATTTT. V usage is TRBV28 and J usage is TRBJ2-3; D is undetermined. The CDR3 is 11 residues long. The V gene's germline CDR1 is MDHEN and CDR2 SYDVKM. Trimming cost V 4 bases and J 6 bases, with 5 bases left between them.

Here the CDR3 DNA reads TGTGCCAGCAGTTTCGTCACAGGGCTTAGCAATCAGCCCCAGCATTTT. Translating it yields CASSFVTGLSNQPQHF. The rearrangement links TRBV28 to TRBJ1-5; D might be TRBD1 (6 bases). The CDR3 contains 16 residues. CDR1 is MDHEN and CDR2 is SYDVKM in the germline V gene. V was pared by 3 bases and J by 0 bases, with 12 bases between.

This clone was observed many times. This chain joins TRBV5-1 and TRBJ2-7; the D call may be TRBD1 or TRBD2 (5 bases each). This CDR3 comprises 15 residues. V was shortened by 4 bases and J by 0 bases, with 14 bases between the two germline ends. Germline CDR1 reads SGHRS; CDR2 reads YFSETQ. In nucleotides, the CDR3 is TGCGCCAGCAGCCTAGCCCCGGGGACCTCCTACGAGCAGTACTTC. Protein: CASSLAPGTSYEQYF.

The rearrangement joins TRBV5-6 to TRBJ2-5, with a weak D call TRBD1 (6 bases). This CDR3 has 15 residues. Germline V gene lookup returns CDR1 SGHDT and CDR2 YYEEEE. V was cut by 0 bases and J by 5 bases, with 14 bases left in between. The CDR3 nucleotides are TGTGCCAGCAGCTTGGTGGGGGCTCTACAGGAGACCCAGTACTTC. As protein: CASSLVGALQETQYF.

This clone was observed at least ten times. The V call is TRBV4-2, the J call TRBJ1-1; 7 nucleotides line up with TRBD1. This CDR3 comprises 14 residues. Unmatched junction bases numbered 4, after V lost 3 bases and J lost 3 bases. CDR1 is LGHNA, CDR2 YNFKEQ, per germline. The CDR3 here is CASSQVQGDTEAFF. CDR3 bases: TGTGCCAGCAGCCAGGTTCAGGGGGACACTGAAGCTTTCTTT.

As to this clone: Germline and junction disagree at one end, which may indicate a read error. Written as DNA, the CDR3 is TGTGCCACCAATCGGGGTGGCCAGCATAAATACGATCAGTACTTC. It is translated as CATNRGGQHKYDQYF. The rearrangement links TRBV2 to TRBJ2-7; perhaps TRBD2 as D (5 bases). The CDR3 has 15 residues. Per germline, CDR1 SNHLY and CDR2 FYNNEI.

There are many counts of this clone. This rearrangement joins TRBV6-2 or TRBV6-3 to TRBJ2-3, with 14 bases identical to TRBD2. The CDR3 sequence is 15 residues long. J was trimmed by 9 bases and V by 5 bases; bases with no gene match: 7. The V gene's germline CDR1 is MNHEY and CDR2 SVGEGT. The CDR3: CASSIQGLAGGTQYF. The CDR3 region has the DNA TGTGCCAGCAGTATCCAAGGACTAGCGGGAGGAACGCAGTATTTT.

In its sample, this clone was seen many times. The chain joins TRBV28 to TRBJ2-1; 7 nucleotides align to TRBD2. The CDR3 has 15 residues. V gave up 5 bases and J gave up 7 bases; unmatched junction bases: 11. CDR1 and CDR2 from the germline V gene are MDHEN and SYDVKM. CDR3 nucleotides: TGTGCCAGCAGTCCCCTTGGTGGGCGGGGGAATGAGCAGTTCTTC. Its translation: CASSPLGGRGNEQFF.

This clone was recorded many times. This chain links TRBV18 with TRBJ1-1; 10 bases match TRBD1. In germline, CDR1 is KGHSH, CDR2 LQKENI. V dropped 6 bases and J dropped 2; count of bases not matched to a gene: 6. The CDR3 consists of 15 residues. The CDR3 coding sequence is TGTGCCAGCTCGCCCGGGACAGGGGCCAACACTGAAGCTTTCTTT. This encodes CASSPGTGANTEAFF.

This clone was counted once. One end of the junction does not line up with germline, which may come from a read error. The genes are TRBV11-3 and TRBJ2-5; tentatively, D is TRBD2 (7 bases). CDR3 length: 15 amino acids. The germline CDR1 and CDR2 sequences are SGHNT and YENEEA. The CDR3 here is CACSFRGGRGESQYF. CDR3 nucleotides: TGTGCCTGCAGCTTTAGGGGGGGCCGGGGAGAGTCCCAGTACTTC.

The chain recombines TRBV10-1 with TRBJ2-7; D remains unclear. CDR1 and CDR2 (germline): WNHNN, SYGVQD (reference sequence). The CDR3 is 12 residues long. The V and J ends lost 5 bases and 6 bases respectively, with 11 bases between them. CDR3 DNA sequence: TGCGCCAGCAGTTGGGTTTCCAGCGAGCAGTACTTC. The encoded protein is CASSWVSSEQYF.

In its sample, this clone ranks as medium-sized (0.01 to 0.1%). The V gene is TRBV5-1, the J gene TRBJ2-1, with 9 positions matching TRBD2. V was pared by 2 bases and J by 2 bases, with 2 bases of the junction left unmatched. The CDR3 has 15 residues. Germline V gives CDR1 SGHRS, CDR2 YFSETQ. CDR3: CASSLAGGAYNEQFF. The CDR3 DNA reads TGCGCCAGCAGCTTAGCGGGGGGCGCCTACAATGAGCAGTTCTTC.